The sequence of this T cell receptor (beta chain) was determined in a study of blood T cell repertoires in COVID-19. Study at large: There were acute and convalescent COVID-19 samples, and they came from the United States, Italy and Spain. From T cells, B-cell-depleted T cells, or PBMCs came the material, which was cDNA or gDNA.

Authors' methods: It was from reference gene primer amplification that nucleated cell counts were estimated. Repertoires were generated with immunoSEQ multiplex PCR, while TCRdb's copy carries only in-frame clones and drops some. The DNA was the basis for D and trimming; V, J and clone size are from that table. The table records over 85,000 clones, about 86% of them present only once. Looked up from germline, CDR1 is SGHAT and CDR2 is FQNNGV. The ends were cut back, 5 bases at V and 1 base at J, with 11 bases in the middle. There are 14 residues in the CDR3. This sequence joins TRBV11-2 and TRBJ1-1, with D unresolved. The sample taken for sequencing was peripheral blood. This sequence was found in an elderly woman with acute or convalescent COVID-19. The CDR3 protein is CASSLIMRNTEAFF. The CDR3 DNA reads as TGTGCCAGCAGCCTTATTATGCGGAACACTGAAGCTTTCTTT.